A single sample is the source of the 23 T cell receptor beta chains below, sequenced in a study of T cell changes during pregnancy in multiple sclerosis (dated 2019 in TCRdb). The method behind the library was the immunoSEQ multiplex PCR assay. TCRdb obtained this table from immuneACCESS and retained in-frame rearrangements with V and J assigned. These tables miss some clones; where compared with another copy, unresolved V genes account for less than half of the shortfall, and the remainder is unexplained. The sample table contains around 27,000 clones; only one count was recorded for more than 80% of them. Jointly, the top ten make up 0.6% to 0.9% of the sample. This specimen was CD4+ T cells from peripheral blood mononuclear cells, taken in the first trimester of pregnancy. Receptor source: a female donor with multiple sclerosis, enrolled in a pregnancy study.

The gene calls are TRBV6-1 and TRBJ2-3, with 7 bases that match TRBD1. V lost 2 bases and J lost 8; bases outside the gene matches: 13. CDR3 length: 16 amino acids. CDR1 and CDR2 from the germline V gene are MNHNS and SASEGT. CDR3 loop: CASSESVRGFRVTQYF. CDR3 bases: TGTGCCAGCAGTGAAAGCGTCAGGGGGTTCAGGGTTACGCAGTATTTT.

The chain carries TRBV27 and TRBJ2-1; 7 bases are shared with TRBD1. CDR3 length: 15 amino acids. Trimming took 7 bases from V and 2 from J; bases not matched to a gene: 8. Germline V gives CDR1 MNHEY, CDR2 SMNVEV (reference sequence). The CDR3 reads CASKRQGRTYNEQFF. The CDR3 region has the DNA TGTGCCAGCAAACGACAGGGAAGAACCTACAATGAGCAGTTCTTC.

The CDR3 nucleotides read TGCGCCAGCAGCTTGGATGGGACTAGCATCGATGAGCAGTTCTTC. Its translation is CASSLDGTSIDEQFF. This chain connects TRBV5-1 to TRBJ2-1, with TRBD2 matching over 9 bases. In germline, CDR1 is SGHRS, CDR2 YFSETQ. Losses at the gene ends were 0 bases for V and 8 bases for J; bases not matched to a gene: 6. This CDR3 region has 15 residues.

The chain recombines TRBV2 with TRBJ1-6; 8 bases line up with TRBD1. Germline loops: CDR1 SNHLY, CDR2 FYNNEI. V lost 8 bases and J lost 10; bases outside the gene matches: 19. This CDR3 comprises 17 residues. CDR3 coding DNA: TGTGCCAGCTCGCGGACAGGGTCCACCGTCCAGGGCTCACCCCTCCACTTT. Encoded protein: CASSRTGSTVQGSPLHF.

This clone was recorded once. V usage is TRBV5-1 and J usage is TRBJ1-4, with no clear D. The ends were cut back, 2 bases at V and 13 bases at J, with 15 bases in the middle. Germline CDR1 and CDR2: SGHRS and YFSETQ. This CDR3 is built from 13 residues. The CDR3 loop is CASSFGGDMRLFF. The CDR3 bases are TGCGCCAGCAGCTTCGGAGGAGACATGAGACTGTTTTTT.

The chain employs TRBV5-5 and TRBJ2-7, with 7 bases matching TRBD2. Losses at the gene ends were 0 bases for V and 0 bases for J; bases not matched to a gene: 3. The CDR3 sequence is 15 residues long. Germline V gives CDR1 SGHKS, CDR2 YYEKEE (reference sequence). The CDR3: CASSLVGGGSYEQYF. The DNA for the CDR3 is TGTGCCAGCAGCTTGGTTGGGGGGGGCTCCTACGAGCAGTACTTC.

The genes are TRBV29-1 and TRBJ2-3; 7 bases are shared with TRBD2. Unmatched junction bases numbered 9, after V lost 6 bases and J lost 0 bases. Germline V gives CDR1 SQVTM, CDR2 ANQGSEA. The CDR3 runs 15 residues. The CDR3 loop is CSVSRGVLSTDTQYF. The CDR3 DNA is TGCAGCGTGTCTCGGGGGGTTTTGAGCACAGATACGCAGTATTTT.

The chain has TRBV2 and TRBJ1-6; perhaps TRBD1 as D (5 bases). The CDR3 is 18 residues long. Germline values: CDR1 SNHLY, CDR2 FYNNEI. Trimming pared 8 bases from V and 2 bases from J, leaving 22 bases between. CDR3 sequence: CASGGSGRGVTYNSPLHF. CDR3 DNA sequence: TGTGCCAGCGGGGGGAGCGGGCGAGGGGTCACCTATAATTCACCCCTCCACTTT. The full variable domain, rest sourced from reference TRBV2 and TRBJ1-6, is EPEVTQTPSHQVTQMGQEVILRCVPISNHLYFYWYRQILGQKVEFLVSFYNNEISEKSEIFDDQFSVERPDGSNFTLKIRSTKLEDSAMYFCASGGSGRGVTYNSPLHFGNGTRLTVT.

The rearrangement uses TRBV7-2 and TRBJ2-7; 8 bases fit TRBD2. Germline assignment: CDR1 SGHTA and CDR2 FQGNSA. The CDR3 has 12 residues. V lost 5 bases to trimming and J lost 7 bases; unmatched junction nucleotides: 4. In DNA, the CDR3 is TGTGCCAGCAGCCGCCGGGGGGGGGAGCAGTACTTC. Its protein is CASSRRGGEQYF.

The V gene is TRBV5-1, the J gene TRBJ1-1; D remains unclear. Germline assignment: CDR1 SGHRS and CDR2 YFSETQ. The V end lost 2 bases, the J end lost 1 base, and 12 bases lay between the germline ends. This CDR3 is 15 amino acids long. CDR3 residues: CASSFLGRGNTEAFF. CDR3 in DNA: TGCGCCAGCAGCTTCTTAGGACGGGGGAACACTGAAGCTTTCTTT.

The chain joins TRBV11-3 to TRBJ1-6; D unclear. The CDR3 covers 13 residues. The ends were cut back, 5 bases at V and 8 bases at J, with 10 bases in the middle. The germline CDR1 and CDR2 sequences are SGHNT and YENEEA. In DNA, the CDR3 is TGTGCCAGCAGCAGAGACGGGTATTCACCCCTCCACTTT. Its translation is CASSRDGYSPLHF.

The chain links TRBV18 to TRBJ1-6; D unclear. This CDR3 region has 17 residues. Germline assignment: CDR1 KGHSH and CDR2 LQKENI. V shed 4 bases and J shed 0 bases, with 13 bases lying between them. Here the CDR3 DNA reads TGTGCCAGCTCACTTTACAGTCCAGTCTCCTATAATTCACCCCTCCACTTT. Protein sequence: CASSLYSPVSYNSPLHF.

The V call is TRBV2, the J call TRBJ2-5, with a tentative D call TRBD1 (6 bases). The length of the CDR3 is 13 residues. From germline, CDR1 is SNHLY and CDR2 FYNNEI. V lost 7 bases and J 3 bases, leaving 12 bases between the germline ends. The CDR3 reads CASMRDTEETQYF. In DNA form, the CDR3 reads TGTGCCAGCATGAGGGACACCGAAGAGACCCAGTACTTC.

This clone was counted a few times. The chain employs TRBV5-1 and TRBJ1-3; the match to TRBD1 covers 10 bases. The CDR3 loop spans 14 amino acids. From germline, CDR1 is SGHRS and CDR2 YFSETQ. The ends lost 3 bases at V and 5 bases at J; junction bases unmatched: 2. CDR3 coding DNA: TGCGCCAGCAGCTCGACAGGGGGCCGAAACACCATATATTTT. This codes for CASSSTGGRNTIYF.

The chain links TRBV28 to TRBJ2-7; 11 bases are shared with TRBD2. Trimming at V came to 7 bases and at J to 2 bases, leaving 4 bases not matched to a gene. The CDR3 has 14 residues. Looked up from germline, CDR1 is MDHEN and CDR2 is SYDVKM. CDR3 nucleotides: TGTGCCAGCACTACGACTAGCGGGACCTACGAGCAGTACTTC. Translation gives CASTTTSGTYEQYF.

CDR3 bases: TGTGCCAGCAGCTCTCGAGGGGACGGGAGAAACTACGAGCAGTACTTC. Amino acid sequence: CASSSRGDGRNYEQYF. The J gene is TRBJ2-7, the V gene TRBV27; D is perhaps TRBD2 (6 bases). V lost 6 bases and J lost 3, with 21 bases in between. This CDR3 is 16 amino acids long. Germline CDR1 MNHEY, CDR2 SMNVEV (reference sequence).

The chain couples TRBV7-9 to TRBJ1-2, with 8 nucleotides matching TRBD1. The V and J ends lost 3 bases and 8 bases, in that order; junction bases with no gene match: 5. The CDR3 is made up of 13 amino acids. The germline V gene encodes CDR1 SEHNR and CDR2 FQNEAQ (reference sequence). The CDR3 is CASSLTDRAGYTF. The CDR3 DNA reads TGTGCCAGCAGCTTGACGGACAGGGCGGGCTACACCTTC.

The rearrangement joins TRBV7-3 to TRBJ2-3; 7 nucleotides agree with TRBD2. CDR3 length: 15 residues. The trim removed 4 bases at V and 3 bases at J, leaving 7 bases unmatched. Germline-derived CDR1 and CDR2 are SGHTA and FQGTGA. The CDR3 bases are TGTGCCAGCAGCTCGGGGGGAAGTCGAACAGATACGCAGTATTTT. It specifies CASSSGGSRTDTQYF.

The chain uses TRBV5-5 and TRBJ2-5; 12 bases map to TRBD2. CDR3 length: 18 amino acids. V lost 4 bases and J lost 3; bases outside the gene matches: 13. Germline CDR1 is SGHKS and CDR2 is YYEKEE (reference sequence). As DNA, the CDR3 is TGTGCCAGCAGCCCGGGACAGGGCGGACTAGCGGGGAAAGAGACCCAGTACTTC. Translating gives CASSPGQGGLAGKETQYF.

The chain uses TRBV11-2 and TRBJ2-1, with D perhaps matching TRBD2 (7 bases). The V gene's germline CDR1 is SGHAT and CDR2 FQNNGV. V was shortened by 4 bases and J by 7 bases, with 17 bases between the two germline ends. This CDR3 comprises 15 residues. CDR3 sequence (DNA): TGTGCCAGCAGCTCTCCCGGGGGGCCCCAAAATGAGCAGTTCTTC. Protein product: CASSSPGGPQNEQFF.

The chain couples TRBV5-4 to TRBJ1-1; 8 nucleotides agree with TRBD1. Germline assignment: CDR1 SGHNT and CDR2 YYREEE (reference sequence). The CDR3 runs 16 residues. V was clipped by 4 bases and J by 1 base; unmatched bases: 9. This CDR3 reads CASSPSGTGPNTEAFF. CDR3 in DNA: TGTGCCAGCAGCCCATCCGGGACAGGACCGAACACTGAAGCTTTCTTT.

The chain joins TRBV11-1 to TRBJ2-2, with D tentatively TRBD2 (5 bases). Between the trimmed V and J ends, which lost 2 bases and 5 bases, there was a span of 12 bases. Germline V gene sequence: CDR1 SGHAT, CDR2 FQDESV (reference sequence). The CDR3 is 15 residues long. The CDR3 DNA is TGTGCCAGCAGCTTATTTTATGGCGGGACCGGGGAGCTGTTTTTT. Translation gives CASSLFYGGTGELFF.

This chain joins TRBV10-3 and TRBJ2-2; TRBD2 matches at 14 bases. J was trimmed by 4 bases and V by 5 bases; bases with no gene match: 6. Germline values: CDR1 ENHRY, CDR2 SYGVKD. The CDR3 sequence is 17 residues long. The CDR3 region has the DNA TGTGCCATCAGTTTGACTAGCGGGGGGGGAAGCACCGGGGAGCTGTTTTTT. Translated: CAISLTSGGGSTGELFF.